A single sample gave rise to the 12 T cell receptor beta chains below, sequenced in a study of blood T cell repertoires in COVID-19 (TCRdb year 2020). Libraries were constructed by the immunoSEQ multiplex PCR assay. TCRdb stores this immuneACCESS table with in-frame sequences only. Part of the clones is absent; in the studies checked, under half of the shortfall reflects unresolved V genes, and no reason is known for the rest. The sample has about 270,000 clones on record, roughly nine tenths of them singletons. The ten biggest clones cover approximately 1.8% of the sample. The material sequenced was PBMCs or T cells enriched from blood (not recorded which). The receptors here all came from a woman aged 55-69 years who had recovered from COVID-19.

V gene TRBV28 combines with J gene TRBJ2-7; no clear D. This CDR3 has 14 amino acids. From germline, CDR1 is MDHEN and CDR2 SYDVKM. The V end was cut by 1 base, the J end by 2 bases, with 9 bases between. Written as DNA, the CDR3 is TGTGCCAGCAGTTTATCCTTAGAACCCTACGAGCAGTACTTC. This codes for CASSLSLEPYEQYF.

The chain employs TRBV5-1 and TRBJ2-3; 7 bases align to TRBD1. Germline CDR1 SGHRS, CDR2 YFSETQ. The V gene end was trimmed by 7 bases and the J gene end by 3 bases; junction bases not matched to a gene: 8. CDR3 size: 14 residues. The CDR3 DNA follows: TGCGCCAGCGGCATCGGACAGGTAACAGATACGCAGTATTTT. Translation: CASGIGQVTDTQYF.

This chain joins TRBV30 and TRBJ1-2; 8 bases match TRBD1. Germline-derived CDR1 and CDR2 are GTSNPN and SVGIG (reference sequence). There are 12 residues in the CDR3. The trim removed 4 bases at V and 8 bases at J, leaving 6 bases unmatched. DNA of the CDR3: TGTGCCTGGATCAGGACAGGGAGCGGCTACACCTTC. It codes for CAWIRTGSGYTF. The variable domain in full, with the rest retrieved from reference TRBV30 and TRBJ1-2, is SQTIHQWPATLVQPVGSPLSLECTVEGTSNPNLYWYRQAAGRGLQLLFYSVGIGQISSEVPQNLSASRPQDRQFILSSKKLLLSDSGFYLCAWIRTGSGYTFGSGTRLTVV.

About this clone itself: Likely a read error: the CDR3 ends without its conserved phenylalanine or tryptophan. The DNA is omitted, as the CDR3 cannot be located on it reliably, and the CDR3 follows TCRdb's listing. The chain combines TRBV28 with TRBJ1-1. The CDR3 is 11 amino acids in total, end residues counted. The V gene's germline CDR1 is MDHEN and CDR2 SYDVKM. This CDR3 reads CASSLGLGIAL.

This clone appeared a few times. The chain recombines TRBV7-2 with TRBJ1-6, with D unresolved. Trimming removed 5 bases at V and 10 bases at J, with 12 bases between. From germline, CDR1 is SGHTA and CDR2 FQGNSA. There are 13 residues in the CDR3. CDR3 in amino acids: CASSALKRSPLHF. DNA for the CDR3: TGTGCCAGCAGCGCACTGAAGAGGTCACCCCTCCACTTT.

V and J are TRBV4-2 and TRBJ1-2; no reliable D call. Germline CDR1 is LGHNA and CDR2 is YNFKEQ. The V end was cut by 0 bases, the J end by 0 bases, with 14 bases between. This CDR3 region has 17 residues. DNA of the CDR3: TGTGCCAGCAGCCAAGATGTTTTAGCGGAGACTAACTATGGCTACACCTTC. Amino acid sequence: CASSQDVLAETNYGYTF.

The chain employs TRBV7-9 and TRBJ2-1; 9 bases agree with TRBD2. Trimming took 3 bases from V and 2 from J; bases not matched to a gene: 2. The germline V gene encodes CDR1 SEHNR and CDR2 FQNEAQ (reference sequence). The CDR3 has 15 amino acids. The CDR3 bases are TGTGCCAGCAGCTTGGCGGGAGGGACCTACAATGAGCAGTTCTTC. Residues: CASSLAGGTYNEQFF.

The chain links TRBV10-3 to TRBJ1-2; the match to TRBD1 covers 9 bases. Per germline, CDR1 ENHRY and CDR2 SYGVKD. The CDR3 is 12 amino acids. Trimming removed 5 bases from V and 8 bases from J; junction bases left unmatched: 3. Here the CDR3 reads CAISTGQGGYTF. The CDR3 nucleotides read TGTGCCATCAGTACCGGACAGGGGGGCTACACCTTC.

The sample holds a few counts of this clone. This sequence joins TRBV27 and TRBJ1-5, with a weak D call TRBD1 (6 bases). This CDR3 region has 14 residues. Trimming shortened V by 4 bases and J by 8 bases, and 15 bases separated the two germline ends. Germline V gene sequence: CDR1 MNHEY, CDR2 SMNVEV (reference sequence). The CDR3 spells CASSYSRTAEPQHF. DNA of the CDR3: TGTGCCAGCAGTTACTCCCGGACAGCGGAGCCCCAGCATTTT.

The genes are TRBV7-9 and TRBJ2-2, with D possibly being TRBD1 (6 bases). V lost 5 bases, J lost 4 bases, and 23 bases lay in between. The germline gives CDR1 SEHNR, CDR2 FQNEAQ (reference sequence). The CDR3 is 18 amino acids. DNA for the CDR3: TGTGCCAGCAGCGGATGGGATGGCCAGGGGCTCCCCACCGGGGAGCTGTTTTTT. Translating it yields CASSGWDGQGLPTGELFF.

This chain connects TRBV6-5 to TRBJ1-3; TRBD1 matches 8 bases. This CDR3 is built from 14 residues. Germline assignment: CDR1 MNHEY and CDR2 SVGAGI. V gave up 8 bases and J gave up 4 bases; unmatched junction bases: 7. CDR3 protein: CASRLTGVGNTIYF. The CDR3 DNA reads as TGTGCCAGCCGCCTGACAGGGGTGGGAAACACCATATATTTT.

This clone was seen a handful of times. J is TRBJ1-4 and V is TRBV25-1; TRBD1 is a possible D gene (6 bases). The CDR3 is 14 residues long. Trimming removed 7 bases at V and 8 bases at J, with 17 bases between. Germline V gene lookup returns CDR1 MGHDK and CDR2 SYGVNS. Here the CDR3 reads CASNAGGAGEKLFF. As DNA, the CDR3 is TGTGCCAGCAACGCGGGGGGGGCAGGAGAAAAACTGTTTTTT.